This T cell receptor beta chain was recovered during a study of cytomegalovirus exposure and HLA in healthy donors. Broader study findings: Earlier analysis yielded a pattern in which most TCR beta V segments were productive about 90% or about 30% of the time. Presence/absence analyses rested on an assumption that sequencing depth was roughly uniform across donors. TCR beta sequences reportedly predicted most subjects' HLA-A and HLA-B alleles accurately. Most likely, a cluster of highly shared sequence variants arose as a sequencing artifact.

The PCR employed 60 Vbeta primers together with 13 Jbeta primers. TCRdb's copy holds only in-frame clones and misses some; the assay was immunoSEQ multiplex PCR. The table shows more than 100,000 clones, with over 65% occurring only once. In germline, CDR1 is SEHNR, CDR2 FQNEAQ (reference sequence). Unmatched junction bases numbered 15, after V lost 8 bases and J lost 2 bases. This CDR3 is built from 16 residues. This clone was seen a handful of times. Its matching antigen is unknown. This TCR derives from a woman aged 35 to 49 in good health and CMV-seropositive. The sequenced material came from PBMCs. The chain carries TRBV7-9 and TRBJ2-7; 7 nucleotides match TRBD2. CDR3 in DNA: TGTGCCAGCGAGCCAGCGGGGAGGGCAGACGCCTACGAGCAGTACTTC. Its protein is CASEPAGRADAYEQYF. Full variable domain (missing parts from reference TRBV7-9 and TRBJ2-7): DTGVSQNPRHKITKRGQNVTFRCDPISEHNRLYWYRQTLGQGPEFLTYFQNEAQLEKSRLLSDRFSAERPKGSFSTLEIQRTEQGDSAMYLCASEPAGRADAYEQYFGPGTRLTVT.